This TCR beta chain was sequenced for a study of identical twins. CDR1 SNHLY and CDR2 FYNNEI come from the germline V gene. The length of the CDR3 is 16 residues. V gave up 10 bases and J gave up 3 bases, with 24 bases separating them. TCRdb re-called the 5' RACE reads with MiXCR, one entry per CDR3 protein. The sample yields under 500,000 distinct CDR3 sequences, approximately 14% seen once. The same sample was also studied in work on yellow fever vaccine responses in identical twins.

The rearrangement joins TRBV2 to TRBJ1-1; D is possibly TRBD1 (5 bases). Sequencing was done on a sample of CD4+ T cells sorted from blood. This TCR came from a young woman in good health. CDR3 loop: CATPGLTGEADTEAFF. The CDR3 nucleotides read TGTGCCACCCCGGGACTCACGGGCGAAGCGGACACTGAAGCTTTCTTT.